This TCR beta chain was sequenced during a study of shared clonotypes between healthy human individuals. Study findings and constraints: Generally, naive subsets (rather than memory subsets) showed larger estimated richness.

All donors were healthy HIV-negative adults lacking recent acute infections or vaccinations. Every donor, a Caucasian adult, lived in Nashville, Tennessee. CDR3 size: 13 residues. Deletions cut 3 bases from V and 7 bases from J, with 10 bases between. Germline V CDR1 and CDR2: MGHDK, SYGVNS. Concerning this clone itself: Its antigen is not known.

An approximately 200 ng quantity of DNA, roughly 29,000 T cell genomes, went into the sorted-subset replicate PCRs. Method: immunoSEQ multiplex PCR; TCRdb's copy keeps in-frame clones and lacks some. The sample holds some 2,000,000 clones, around 95% seen once. The chain joins TRBV25-1 to TRBJ1-5; D unclear. This TCR derives from a young man in good health. Sequences were obtained from naive CD4+ T cells sorted from blood. As to subset: CD45RA+ positively selected. The CDR3, as DNA: TGTGCCAGCAGTGACCGGTTCGGGCAGCCCCAGCATTTT. Its protein product is CASSDRFGQPQHF.